This T cell receptor beta chain was sequenced for a study of glioma-infiltrating T cells after dendritic cell vaccination listed by TCRdb under 2016. About the investigation overall: A cohort of roughly 15 glioblastoma patients from Phase I and II dendritic cell vaccination trials was included, of whom 9 were newly diagnosed and 6 had recurrent disease. Each patient was given three intradermal dendritic cell vaccine injections, spaced two weeks apart, in the arm below the axilla. Patients received autologous tumor lysate-pulsed dendritic cell vaccination between the early 2000s and the early 2010s. Survival after dendritic cell vaccination was correlated with TCR sequencing metrics, including TIL content and tumor-blood repertoire overlap. Tumor-infiltrating lymphocyte content was quantified and tumor and blood repertoires were compared in dendritic cell-vaccinated glioblastoma patients by deep sequencing of TCR beta CDR3 regions. The vaccine was prepared from monocyte-derived dendritic cells that were cultured for 6 to 7 days with IL-4 and GM-CSF and then pulsed overnight with autologous tumor lysate. Overall study outcomes, separate from this receptor: The cohort was small and heterogeneous, and full blood and tumor sets were available for few patients, with initial-recurrent tumor pairs available for even fewer patients. No direct relationship between TCR clonality and survival was found, suggesting a diverse polyclonal response may matter. After dendritic cell vaccination, a higher estimated pretreatment TIL content predicted longer time to progression and overall survival. The response model built on TCR overlap across three groups was characterized as speculative, with prospective validation still needed.

The immunoSEQ assay amplified TCRB CDR3 regions from 1.5 to 2.5 micrograms of genomic DNA, or from all available DNA when less than that amount was available. Multiplex PCR used 60 forward primers for TCR V beta segments and 13 reverse primers for J beta segments. To estimate the number of reads per starting template, synthetic control templates were added to each sample at limiting dilution. The Illumina HiSeq System generated 87 bp sequencing reads. Per the authors' processing: To remove PCR and sequencing errors, closely related sequences were merged with a nearest neighbor algorithm. TCR overlap was measured as the percentage of unique tumor TCR beta sequences also present in the same patient's peripheral blood. The clones in this table, taken by TCRdb from immuneACCESS, are in-frame only. Not every clone is retained; where verified, under half of the shortfall comes from an unresolved V gene, and the cause of the rest is unknown. V and J calls and clone size are given by that table; D and trimming were obtained from the DNA. This sample is represented by roughly 88,000 clones; 80% to 90% of them were singletons. The top ten hold approximately 2% of the sample.

The sample's time point label, decoded: after dendritic cell vaccination, including at tumor progression/relapse. To be selected, patients needed enough residual fresh-frozen tumor tissue and more than two years of available survival data. None of the glioblastoma patients carried an isocitrate dehydrogenase mutation, although molecular status otherwise varied. PBMC were collected before vaccination, two weeks after the third vaccination, and at tumor progression if tumor progression occurred. Genomic DNA was extracted with the Qiagen DNeasy Blood extraction Kit. Between the V and J ends, shortened by 5 bases and 10 bases respectively, the junction contains 21 bases. Including the terminal cysteine and phenylalanine, the CDR3 comprises 15 residues. Just the 45-base CDR3 DNA is kept, in frame starting at base 1. From a lookup of the germline V gene (reference sequence), CDR1 and CDR2 are MNHEY and SMNVEV.

A word on this clone: The antigen it binds to is not known. Base qualities are missing; no much larger clone stands one base away.

The chain is made from TRBV27 and TRBJ2-1; the D gene is perhaps TRBD1, from 6 matching bases. The sequences come from blood, collected after dendritic cell vaccination. The sequence was collected from a human donor with glioblastoma. The bases are TGTGCCAGCAGTAACGACAGGTTGCAAGTGGGAGAGCAGTTCTTC. Translated, it reads CASSNDRLQVGEQFF.